The 22 T cell receptor beta chains reported below all come from one sample, sequenced in a study of cytomegalovirus exposure and HLA in healthy donors. Vbeta (60) and Jbeta (13) primers were used in the PCR. The method was immunoSEQ multiplex PCR; TCRdb's version includes in-frame clones alone and lacks a portion of them. Counted here are about 150,000 clones, roughly 77% occurring once; the ten biggest clones make up over 6%. Input material: PBMCs. The receptors stem from a man aged 30 to 39 in good health and CMV-seropositive.

This sequence joins TRBV18 and TRBJ1-5; D possibly corresponds to TRBD1 (5 bases). The V end lost 3 bases, the J end lost 7 bases, and 16 bases lay between the germline ends. The V gene's germline CDR1 is KGHSH and CDR2 LQKENI. The CDR3 is 15 amino acids. The CDR3 nucleotides are TGTGCCAGCTCACCGGGGCAGGGTGTTGGACAGCCCCAGCATTTT. It encodes CASSPGQGVGQPQHF.

The chain joins TRBV27 to TRBJ1-2; D might be TRBD1 (6 bases). Trimming removed 6 bases at V and 8 bases at J, with 16 bases between. The germline V gene encodes CDR1 MNHEY and CDR2 SMNVEV (reference sequence). The CDR3 totals 13 residues. CDR3 coding DNA: TGTGCCAGCAGCCTCATAACAGGGTTGGGCTACACCTTC. It encodes CASSLITGLGYTF.

CDR3 in DNA: TGCGCCAGCAGCTTGCAAAGAGACACTGAAGCTTTCTTT. Residues: CASSLQRDTEAFF. This sequence joins TRBV5-1 and TRBJ1-1; D is unclear. The V gene lost 1 base and the J gene lost 3 bases, with 7 bases spanning the gap. This CDR3 comprises 13 residues. Germline V gene data show CDR1 as SGHRS and CDR2 as YFSETQ.

The chain has TRBV7-8 and TRBJ2-2; D might be TRBD2 (5 bases). This CDR3 region has 14 residues. The germline V and J ends were trimmed by 4 bases and 4 bases, with 10 bases remaining between them. CDR1 is SGHVS and CDR2 is FQNEAQ in the germline V gene. As DNA, the CDR3 is TGTGCCAGCAGCTCGCGACGGGGCACCGGGGAGCTGTTTTTT. Protein product: CASSSRRGTGELFF.

This clone was counted only a few times. J is TRBJ1-6 and V is TRBV4-3; possible D gene TRBD1, 6 bases. Trimming stripped 1 base from V and 5 bases from J, with 12 bases between. This CDR3 has 16 amino acids. Germline loops: CDR1 LGHNA, CDR2 YSLEER. The CDR3 sequence is CASSQGRGGDNSPLHF. The DNA of the CDR3 is TGCGCCAGCAGCCAAGGACGCGGGGGCGATAATTCACCCCTCCACTTT.

V gene TRBV7-2 combines with J gene TRBJ2-2, with D perhaps TRBD1 (5 bases). The V gene's germline CDR1 is SGHTA and CDR2 FQGNSA. This CDR3 spans 14 amino acids. V lost 8 bases, J lost 6 bases, and 16 bases lay in between. In nucleotides, the CDR3 is TGTGCCAGCCGGAAATCAGGGTTGGCCGGGGAGCTGTTTTTT. It is translated as CASRKSGLAGELFF.

This sequence joins TRBV27 and TRBJ2-1, with 10 bases identical to TRBD2. CDR3 length: 15 residues. Losses at the gene ends were 6 bases for V and 7 bases for J; bases not matched to a gene: 9. Germline V gene lookup returns CDR1 MNHEY and CDR2 SMNVEV (reference sequence). Here the CDR3 DNA reads TGTGCCAGCAGCAAGCGGGAGGGCCTTGGAAATGAGCAGTTCTTC. Translated, it gives CASSKREGLGNEQFF.

The chain is built from TRBV7-9 and TRBJ2-1; the match to TRBD2 covers 14 bases. Trimming at V came to 5 bases and at J to 8 bases, leaving 8 bases not matched to a gene. Germline CDR1 reads SEHNR; CDR2 reads FQNEAQ (reference sequence). This CDR3 contains 16 residues. The CDR3 reads CASSEGTSGSGDEQFF. The CDR3 DNA reads as TGTGCCAGCAGCGAAGGGACTAGCGGGAGTGGCGATGAGCAGTTCTTC.

V gene TRBV28 combines with J gene TRBJ1-5; D not resolved. Germline-derived CDR1 and CDR2 are MDHEN and SYDVKM. Trimming removed 6 bases at V and 2 bases at J, with 14 bases between. This CDR3 is 15 amino acids long. The CDR3 loop reads CASRYTAHGNQPQHF. The CDR3 DNA sequence: TGTGCCAGCAGGTATACAGCCCATGGCAATCAGCCCCAGCATTTT.

The chain recombines TRBV6-4 with TRBJ2-3; 9 bases fit TRBD2. The germline CDR1 and CDR2 sequences are MRHNA and SNTAGT. Trimming cost V 0 bases and J 1 base; bases outside gene matches: 2. CDR3 size: 16 residues. CDR3 nucleotides: TGTGCCAGCAGTGACTCCCAGCGGGAGGGCACAGATACGCAGTATTTT. Amino acids: CASSDSQREGTDTQYF.

This clone was found a few times. The chain recombines TRBV5-1 with TRBJ2-3, with D tentatively TRBD1 (6 bases). Trimming shortened V by 1 base and J by 2 bases, and 11 bases separated the two germline ends. Germline V gives CDR1 SGHRS, CDR2 YFSETQ. The CDR3 is 15 residues long. The CDR3 nucleotides are TGCGCCAGCAGCTTGACAGGGTACCACACAGATACGCAGTATTTT. Translated, it gives CASSLTGYHTDTQYF.

V usage is TRBV5-1 and J usage is TRBJ2-1; no clear D gene. The CDR3 loop spans 12 amino acids. Germline V gene sequence: CDR1 SGHRS, CDR2 YFSETQ. Trimming left V 4 bases short and J 7 bases short, with 9 bases between. DNA for the CDR3: TGCGCCAGCAGCGGAGAGACGAATGAGCAGTTCTTC. Translated, it gives CASSGETNEQFF.

The J gene is TRBJ1-4, the V gene TRBV2; the match to TRBD1 covers 10 bases. The CDR3 loop spans 14 amino acids. The junction had 2 bases not matched to a gene; V was cut back by 4 bases and J by 6 bases. Germline CDR1 is SNHLY and CDR2 is FYNNEI. In DNA form, the CDR3 reads TGTGCCAGCAGTGGGGACAGGGGATATGAAAAACTGTTTTTT. It translates to CASSGDRGYEKLFF. The variable domain in full, completed from reference TRBV2 and TRBJ1-4, reads EPEVTQTPSHQVTQMGQEVILRCVPISNHLYFYWYRQILGQKVEFLVSFYNNEISEKSEIFDDQFSVERPDGSNFTLKIRSTKLEDSAMYFCASSGDRGYEKLFFGSGTQLSVL.

Only a few counts were recorded for this clone. This sequence joins TRBV27 and TRBJ1-3, with D unresolved. This CDR3 contains 15 residues. The V and J ends lost 3 bases and 14 bases respectively, with 23 bases between them. CDR1 and CDR2 (germline): MNHEY, SMNVEV (reference sequence). The CDR3 loop is CASSFAAAPASSLYF. Written as DNA, the CDR3 is TGTGCCAGCAGTTTCGCGGCAGCGCCGGCTTCGTCCCTATATTTT.

As to this clone: The junction does not match germline at one end; this may be a read error. Different DNA sequences within this sample yield the same CDR3. V and J are TRBV6-1 and TRBJ1-2; TRBD1 aligns across 7 bases. CDR3 size: 15 residues. Germline V gives CDR1 MNHNS, CDR2 SASEGT. This chain's CDR3 is CATTTPGQIIYGYTF. The CDR3 DNA reads TGCGCCACTACAACCCCGGGACAGATAATCTATGGCTACACCTTC.

This chain links TRBV29-1 with TRBJ1-3, with unresolved D. Germline CDR1 is SQVTM and CDR2 is ANQGSEA. The length of the CDR3 is 11 residues. V lost 6 bases and J lost 4, with 7 bases in between. CDR3 protein: CSVEIGNTIYF. The CDR3 bases are TGCAGCGTGGAGATAGGAAACACCATATATTTT.

The V gene is TRBV2, the J gene TRBJ2-7; TRBD1 agrees at 7 bases. CDR1 SNHLY and CDR2 FYNNEI come from the germline V gene. V shed 6 bases, J shed 3 bases, and the junction held 5 bases outside the gene matches. The CDR3 runs 13 residues. DNA for the CDR3: TGTGCCAGCAGAAATACAGGGGACTACGAGCAGTACTTC. Protein: CASRNTGDYEQYF. Filled out from reference TRBV2 and TRBJ2-7, the complete variable domain reads EPEVTQTPSHQVTQMGQEVILRCVPISNHLYFYWYRQILGQKVEFLVSFYNNEISEKSEIFDDQFSVERPDGSNFTLKIRSTKLEDSAMYFCASRNTGDYEQYFGPGTRLTVT.

This chain joins TRBV11-2 and TRBJ2-1; TRBD2 matches 9 bases. J was trimmed by 7 bases and V by 2 bases; bases with no gene match: 6. CDR3 length: 15 amino acids. Germline loops: CDR1 SGHAT, CDR2 FQNNGV. DNA for the CDR3: TGTGCCAGCAGCTTAACGGCGGGAGGGTGGAATGAGCAGTTCTTC. Protein product: CASSLTAGGWNEQFF.

This chain connects TRBV5-1 to TRBJ2-2; 12 bases are shared with TRBD1. Per the germline V gene, CDR1 is SGHRS and CDR2 is YFSETQ. The CDR3 contains 15 residues. Trimming at V came to 4 bases and at J to 5 bases, leaving 3 bases not matched to a gene. CDR3 DNA: TGCGCCAGCAGCCCGGGACAGGGGGCGACCGGGGAGCTGTTTTTT. It translates to CASSPGQGATGELFF.

J is TRBJ2-1 and V is TRBV9; D not certain. The germline V gene has CDR1 SGDLS and CDR2 YYNGEE. The CDR3 sequence is 12 residues long. Trimming took off 4 bases at V and 7 bases at J, with 9 bases between the two ends. The CDR3 is CASSPTENEQFF. The DNA of the CDR3 is TGTGCCAGCAGCCCCACGGAGAATGAGCAGTTCTTC.

The chain employs TRBV4-3 and TRBJ1-2; D is undetermined. Germline-derived CDR1 and CDR2 are LGHNA and YSLEER. Deletions cut 1 base from V and 2 bases from J, with 8 bases between. The CDR3 covers 14 residues. This CDR3 reads CASSQAGGNYGYTF. CDR3 DNA: TGCGCCAGCAGCCAAGCTGGAGGGAACTATGGCTACACCTTC.

This clone appeared a single time. The gene calls are TRBV5-1 and TRBJ2-1; 10 nucleotides agree with TRBD1. Germline lookup yields CDR1 SGHRS and CDR2 YFSETQ. The CDR3 is 15 amino acids. V shed 4 bases and J 7 bases; nucleotides not matched to a gene: 8. As DNA, the CDR3 is TGCGCCAGCAGCCAGGGACAGGGGAGAGGAAATGAGCAGTTCTTC. Residues: CASSQGQGRGNEQFF.